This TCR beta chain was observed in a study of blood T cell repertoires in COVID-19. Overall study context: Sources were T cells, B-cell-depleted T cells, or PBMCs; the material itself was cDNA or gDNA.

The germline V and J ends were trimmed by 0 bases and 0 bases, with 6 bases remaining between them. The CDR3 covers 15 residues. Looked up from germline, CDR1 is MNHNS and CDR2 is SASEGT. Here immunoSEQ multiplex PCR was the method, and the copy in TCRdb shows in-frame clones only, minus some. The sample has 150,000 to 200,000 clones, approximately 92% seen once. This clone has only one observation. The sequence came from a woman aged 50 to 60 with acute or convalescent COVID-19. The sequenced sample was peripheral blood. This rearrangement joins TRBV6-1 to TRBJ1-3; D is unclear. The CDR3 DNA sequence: TGTGCCAGCAGTGAAGCCCCCCTCTCTGGAAACACCATATATTTT. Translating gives CASSEAPLSGNTIYF.